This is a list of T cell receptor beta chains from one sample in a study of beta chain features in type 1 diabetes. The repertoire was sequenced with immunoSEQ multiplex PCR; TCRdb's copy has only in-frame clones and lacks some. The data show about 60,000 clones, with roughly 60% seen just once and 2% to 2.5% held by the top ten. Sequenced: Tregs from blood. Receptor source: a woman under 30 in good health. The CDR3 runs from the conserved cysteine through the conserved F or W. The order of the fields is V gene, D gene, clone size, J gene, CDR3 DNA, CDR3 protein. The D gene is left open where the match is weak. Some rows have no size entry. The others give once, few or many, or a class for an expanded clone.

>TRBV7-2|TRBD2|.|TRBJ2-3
TGTGCCAGCAGCTTAGCGGCGGGTAGCGGGGGGGCCATTGCCCAGTACTTT
CASSLAAGSGGAIAQYF
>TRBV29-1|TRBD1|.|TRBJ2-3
TGCAGCGCCCGCCCCCAGGGGGCCACAGATACGCAGTATTTT
CSARPQGATDTQYF
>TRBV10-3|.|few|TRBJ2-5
TGTGCCATCAGTGTAGGCAGCGGAGAGACCCAGTACTTC
CAISVGSGETQYF
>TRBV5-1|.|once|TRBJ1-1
TGCGCCAGCAGCTTACTCAGGGAAGGCGCTGAAGCTTTCTTT
CASSLLREGAEAFF
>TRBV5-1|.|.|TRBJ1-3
TGCGCCAGCAGCTTTGCAGGGAACGGAAACACCATATATTTT
CASSFAGNGNTIYF
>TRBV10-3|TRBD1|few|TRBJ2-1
TGTGCCATCAGCGGAGACAGGGACGAGCAGTTCTTC
CAISGDRDEQFF
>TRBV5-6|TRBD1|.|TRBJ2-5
TGTGCCAGCAGCCGGACAGGCGGGGAGACCCAGTACTTC
CASSRTGGETQYF
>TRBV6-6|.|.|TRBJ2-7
TGTGCCAGCAGCCCTACGACCTACGAGCAGTACTTC
CASSPTTYEQYF
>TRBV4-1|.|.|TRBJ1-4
TGCGCCAGCAGCGACCACCGGACATATGAAAAACTGTTTTTT
CASSDHRTYEKLFF
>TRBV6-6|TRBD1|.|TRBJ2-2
TGTGCCAGTAACCACAGGGGGCGCAGCACCGGGGAGCTGTTTTTT
CASNHRGRSTGELFF
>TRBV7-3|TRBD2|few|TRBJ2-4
TGTGCCAGCAGTCGGGGCGGGGGGGCCAAAAACATTCAGTACTTC
CASSRGGGAKNIQYF
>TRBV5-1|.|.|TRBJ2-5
TGCGCCAGCAGCTTATTGCGGAAAGAAGAGACCCAGTACTTC
CASSLLRKEETQYF
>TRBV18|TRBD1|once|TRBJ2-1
TGTGCCAGCTCACCCGACAGGGTCAGTGAGCAGTTCTTC
CASSPDRVSEQFF
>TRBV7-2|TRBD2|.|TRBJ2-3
TGTGCCAGCAGCCTCTCTAGCGGGCCCACAGATACGCAGTATTTT
CASSLSSGPTDTQYF
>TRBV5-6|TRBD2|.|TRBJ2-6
TGTGCCAGCAGCTGGGGGGGAGGCTCTGGGGCCAACGTCCTGACTTTC
CASSWGGGSGANVLTF
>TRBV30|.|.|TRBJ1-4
TGTGCCTGGAGTACCAACAGCCATGAAAAACTGTTTTTT
CAWSTNSHEKLFF
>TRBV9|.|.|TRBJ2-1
TGTGCCAGCAGCGTAGAACAGGTGGCCTACAATGAGCAGTTCTTC
CASSVEQVAYNEQFF
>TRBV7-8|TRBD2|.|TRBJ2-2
TGTGCCAGCAGCACCGGACTAGCGGGACCCACCGGGGAGCTGTTTTTT
CASSTGLAGPTGELFF
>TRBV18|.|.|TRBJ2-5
TGTGCCAGCTCTCCCCTGGGGGCTACTTTACAAGAGACCCAGTACTTC
CASSPLGATLQETQYF
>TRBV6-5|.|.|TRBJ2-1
TGTGCCAGCAGTCCCCGGGGTAGATCCTACAATGAGCAGTTCTTC
CASSPRGRSYNEQFF
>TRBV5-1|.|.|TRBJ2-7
TGCGCCAGCAGCTCCCTAGACGGGTACGAGCAGTACTTC
CASSSLDGYEQYF
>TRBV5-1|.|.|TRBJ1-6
TGCGCCAGCCAACCCTCCGGGACAAATTCACCCCTCCACTTT
CASQPSGTNSPLHF
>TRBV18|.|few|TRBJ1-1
TGTGCCAGCTCGCGCGGTACCGGGGGGAACACTGAAGCTTTCTTT
CASSRGTGGNTEAFF
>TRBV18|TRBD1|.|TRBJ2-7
TGTGCCAGCTCACCTCAGGGACAGGGAGTAACTTACTTC
CASSPQGQGVTYF
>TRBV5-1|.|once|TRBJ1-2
TGCGCCAGCAGCTTGGGGGGCGATGGCTACACCTTC
CASSLGGDGYTF
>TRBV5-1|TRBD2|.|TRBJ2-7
TGCGCCAGCAGCTTGGGGAACCGACTAGCGGGAGGCGAGCAGTACTTC
CASSLGNRLAGGEQYF
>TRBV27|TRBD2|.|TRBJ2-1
TGTGCCAGCAGTTTATCCCTCCTAGCGGGGCTAGCCTACAATGAGCAGTTCTTC
CASSLSLLAGLAYNEQFF
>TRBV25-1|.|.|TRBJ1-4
TGTGCCAGCCTCGGGGGAGATGAAAAACTGTTTTTT
CASLGGDEKLFF
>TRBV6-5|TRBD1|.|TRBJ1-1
TGTGCCAGCAGTTCTGGGACAGGGGGCGCGGGCACTGAAGCTTTCTTT
CASSSGTGGAGTEAFF
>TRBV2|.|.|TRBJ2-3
TGTGCCAGCAGTGCTTATGGCGGGGGCACAGATACGCAGTATTTT
CASSAYGGGTDTQYF
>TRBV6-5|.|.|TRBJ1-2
TGTGCCAGCAGTTTGCAGGAAGACTATGGCTACACCTTC
CASSLQEDYGYTF
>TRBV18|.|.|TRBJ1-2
TGTGCCAGCTCACCAGGGGAGGGCGGCTATGGCTACACCTTC
CASSPGEGGYGYTF
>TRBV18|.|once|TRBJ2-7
TGTGCCAGCTCACCACCCGCACTAACCTACGAGCAGTACTTC
CASSPPALTYEQYF
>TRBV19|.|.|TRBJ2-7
TGTGCCAGTAGTCCGAGGACTGGTTACGAGCAGTACTTC
CASSPRTGYEQYF
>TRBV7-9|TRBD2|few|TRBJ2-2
TGTGCCAGCAGCCCCCTCTGGCTAGCGGGGACCGGGGAGCTGTTTTTT
CASSPLWLAGTGELFF
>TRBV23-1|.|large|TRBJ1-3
TGCGCCAGCAGTCACCCCAGGAACTCTGGAAACACCATATATTTT
CASSHPRNSGNTIYF
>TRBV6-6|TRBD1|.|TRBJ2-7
TGTGCCAGCAGTTACTCCCCAGGGGGCGAGCAGTACTTC
CASSYSPGGEQYF
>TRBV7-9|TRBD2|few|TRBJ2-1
TGTGCCAGCAGTCGTCAACGGAGATGGGGAGGGGACAATGAGCAGTTCTTC
CASSRQRRWGGDNEQFF
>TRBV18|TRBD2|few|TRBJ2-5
TGTGCCAGCTCACCGGTCGCCGCGGGAGGCGTGGAGACCCAGTACTTC
CASSPVAAGGVETQYF
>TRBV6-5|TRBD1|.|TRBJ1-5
TGTGCCAGCAGCCCCGGGACAGCCTATCAGCCCCAGCATTTT
CASSPGTAYQPQHF
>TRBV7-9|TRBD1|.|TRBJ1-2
TGTGCCAGCACGCCACAGGGGGCCGGGGGCTACACCTTC
CASTPQGAGGYTF
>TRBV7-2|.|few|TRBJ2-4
TGTGCCATTCCAAACAATAGCGGAGCCAAAAACATTCAGTACTTC
CAIPNNSGAKNIQYF
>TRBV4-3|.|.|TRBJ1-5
TGCGCCAGCAGCCAAGAATACAACCAGCCCCAGCATTTT
CASSQEYNQPQHF
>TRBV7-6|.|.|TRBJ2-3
TGTGCCAGCAGCTTTGAGGGACTCCTCACAGATACGCAGTATTTT
CASSFEGLLTDTQYF
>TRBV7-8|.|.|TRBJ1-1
TGTGCCAGCAGCTCGGGGGGGATTACTGAAGCTTTCTTT
CASSSGGITEAFF
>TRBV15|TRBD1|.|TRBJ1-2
TGTGCCACCAGCCGGTCCTCAGGGGGCTATGGCTACACCTTC
CATSRSSGGYGYTF
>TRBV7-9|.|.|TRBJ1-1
TGTGCCAGCAGCTTAGGTGCGGGGAACACTGAAGCTTTCTTT
CASSLGAGNTEAFF
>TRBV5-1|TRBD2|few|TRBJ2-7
TGCGCCAGCAAGCGGGAGACGGCCTACGAGCAGTACTTC
CASKRETAYEQYF